What follows is one T cell receptor (beta chain) and its context. This clonotype was detected only a few times. Its antigen is currently not known. No much larger clonotype is one base removed from it; base qualities were not supplied. The sample is drawn from a study of blood T cells in healthy people across ages (dated by TCRdb to the mid-2010s). In the study overall: In model experiments, template switching captured about one uniquely barcoded TCR beta cDNA molecule for every two T cells. Using deep sequencing normalized with unique cDNA molecular identifiers, the study measured how TCR beta repertoire diversity changes with age. Donors were grouped into four age groups: young (average roughly 15 years), middle-aged (about 38), aged (around 60) and long-lived (about 82). To avoid experimental bias, donors of different ages were randomly spread across the sequencing lanes. The study analyzed two additional independent replicas of 1 million unique cDNA reads from the same blood draw for two donors, one aged 18 to 29 and one aged 80 or older. Findings and caveats that apply to the study as a whole: Total diversity estimates from one million sequenced T cells were considered lower bounds and underestimates. Conclusive comparison of naive and antigen-experienced compartments was prevented by the profiling of bulk unsorted PBMCs. Compared with the aged group, more naive CD4+ T cells, fewer expanded clones and increased TCR diversity were shown by the long-lived group, suggesting age selection. Observed TCR beta diversity per million T cells fell roughly linearly with age, and a significant reduction was already apparent by age around 40. Because donor CMV infection status was unknown, age-related changes in expanded clonotypes were potentially confounded. Observed TCR beta diversity correlated strongly with the percentage of naive T cells measured by flow cytometry.

The roughly 42 donors, aged about 6 to 90 years, were systemically healthy Caucasian individuals from Russia. Each donor gave roughly 11 milliliters of peripheral blood, drawn into EDTA-treated Vacutainer tubes. Ficoll-Paque density-gradient centrifugation was used to isolate PBMCs, with at least 7 million obtained per sample. Total RNA, at least 6 micrograms per sample, was extracted from PBMCs with Trizol reagent. For every donor, flow cytometry on a PBMC aliquot measured the percentage of naive CD45RAhigh/CD27high T cells. The library was generated by 5' RACE. These reads were obtained on an Illumina HiSeq 2500. A second PCR of about 6 to 12 cycles was run with a J-beta primer mix and a sample-barcoded 5' primer. A unique molecular identifier was introduced onto each TCR beta cDNA molecule by a template-switch 5' adaptor carrying 12 random nucleotides. Each sample yielded at least 3 million CDR3-containing paired-end reads. First-strand cDNA was synthesized from all RNA with the Mint cDNA synthesis kit, primed by a TRBC-specific oligonucleotide. After uracil-DNA glycosylase treatment, a first 18-cycle PCR used universal primers M1SS and BC2_uni_R on all cDNA. The original methods were these. Normalization of each sample was performed by random selection of 1 million high-quality reads, each carrying a distinct molecular identifier. Instead of being binned into consensus sequences, reads with shared molecular identifiers were discarded. CDR3 identification, clonotype clustering and error correction used MiTCR with a Q25 quality threshold and the strictest error-elimination algorithm. A nonparametric unseen species model with Euler transformation was used to estimate a lower bound on total TCR beta diversity. Using fastp trimming at Q25 and MiXCR clonotype assembly, TCRdb reanalyzed the public sequencing data and kept in-frame beta chains. All rows with the same CDR3 protein become a single entry with the most common DNA and genes. The authors' filters were not applied to this entry. The sample includes over 600,000 distinct CDR3 sequences, with more than 35% observed a single time. The top ten constitute roughly 18% of the sample.

The CDR3 runs 16 residues from the cysteine to the phenylalanine. Only the CDR3 region is kept as DNA, spanning 48 bases read in frame from base 1. V lost 6 bases and J lost 4 bases; the stretch between them is 19 bases long. In the germline V gene, CDR1 corresponds to ENHRY and CDR2 to SYGVKD. This receptor was taken from a man older than 75 in good health. Recombination connected TRBV10-3 to TRBJ2-1; the D segment may tentatively be TRBD1 or TRBD2, each giving 5 matched bases. Source material: blood. The DNA sequence is given as TGTGCCATCAGCCAATCCACCGGGACGGGTTACAATGAGCAGTTCTTC. Its amino acids are CAISQSTGTGYNEQFF.